The next 11 T cell receptor beta chains were all read from a single sample in a study of CD8 T cells in ankylosing spondylitis. TCRdb analysed the 5' RACE reads with MiXCR anew, one entry per CDR3 protein. Among 180,000 or so distinct CDR3 sequences listed, around a tenth were seen once. The specimen sequenced was blood, either unsorted or a sorted T cell fraction (not recorded which). All receptors come from a male donor with ankylosing spondylitis or in good health (not recorded which).

In this sample, this clonotype turned up a few times. The chain combines TRBV11-2 with TRBJ2-1, with D possibly being TRBD1 or TRBD2 (6 bases each). The germline V gene encodes CDR1 SGHAT and CDR2 FQNNGV. This CDR3 has 12 amino acids. Trimming removed 5 bases at V and 10 bases at J, with 12 bases between. The CDR3 spells CASSPSGAEQFF. The CDR3 DNA sequence: TGTGCCAGCAGCCCGTCGGGGGCAGAGCAGTTCTTC.

In this sample, this clonotype turned up a few times. The chain uses TRBV5-1 and TRBJ2-7; D not resolved. The CDR3 loop spans 15 amino acids. From germline, CDR1 is SGHRS and CDR2 YFSETQ. Trimming cost V 0 bases and J 2 bases, with 12 bases left between them. DNA for the CDR3: TGCGCCAGCAGCTTGGAGACCCCCAACGCCTACGAGCAGTACTTC. Translated: CASSLETPNAYEQYF. The entire variable domain, with the rest obtained from reference TRBV5-1 and TRBJ2-7, is as follows: KAGVTQTPRYLIKTRGQQVTLSCSPISGHRSVSWYQQTPGQGLQFLFEYFSETQRNKGNFPGRFSGRQFSNSRSEMNVSTLELGDSALYLCASSLETPNAYEQYFGPGTRLTVT.

With regard to this clonotype: A much larger clone differs by one base, so this may be a read error. The chain recombines TRBV11-2 with TRBJ2-7; D ambiguous. The V gene's germline CDR1 is SGHAT and CDR2 FQNNGV. The CDR3 runs 13 residues. The V and J ends lost 3 bases and 3 bases respectively, with 9 bases between them. The CDR3 nucleotides read TGTGCCAGCAGCTTCGGAGAGATCTACGAGCAGTACTTC. Its translation is CASSFGEIYEQYF.

There are many counts of this clonotype. This chain connects TRBV10-3 to TRBJ2-5; 7 nucleotides line up with TRBD1. The CDR3 loop spans 12 amino acids. Germline CDR1 reads ENHRY; CDR2 reads SYGVKD. The CDR3 DNA follows: TGTGCGTGCCAGGGGGTCGAAGAGACCCAGTACTTC. As protein: CACQGVEETQYF.

The rearrangement links TRBV11-2 to TRBJ2-1; 12 bases align to TRBD2. V lost 4 bases, J lost 3 bases, and 10 bases stayed unmatched. The CDR3 has 18 amino acids. Germline CDR1 reads SGHAT; CDR2 reads FQNNGV. The CDR3, as DNA: TGTGCCAGCAGCTCCCCGCGTTCTAGCGGGGGGGACTACAATGAGCAGTTCTTC. Encoded protein: CASSSPRSSGGDYNEQFF.

This clonotype was seen repeatedly, ten times or more. The chain joins TRBV20-1 to TRBJ1-1; 8 bases agree with TRBD1. The V and J ends lost 1 base and 0 bases, in that order; junction bases with no gene match: 4. The germline CDR1 and CDR2 sequences are DFQATT and SNEGSKA (reference sequence). The CDR3 totals 15 residues. CDR3 nucleotide sequence: TGCAGTGCTAGAGGCGGACAGGGTATGAACACTGAAGCTTTCTTT. Translation: CSARGGQGMNTEAFF.

This clonotype came up a few times. This sequence joins TRBV5-1 and TRBJ2-2; TRBD2 matches at 12 bases. Looked up from germline, CDR1 is SGHRS and CDR2 is YFSETQ. This CDR3 is built from 18 residues. After removal of 4 bases from V and 7 bases from J, the junction contained 14 bases not matched to a gene. The CDR3 is CASSRRLAGVGRDGELFF. The DNA for the CDR3 is TGCGCCAGCAGCCGCCGACTAGCGGGAGTTGGCCGTGACGGGGAGCTGTTTTTT.

This clonotype was recorded a few times. The CDR3 reads CAITGGQHTEAFF. CDR3 nucleotides: TGTGCCATCACCGGGGGCCAACACACTGAAGCTTTCTTT. This chain links TRBV10-3 with TRBJ1-1; a weak D match, TRBD1 (6 bases). The CDR3 sequence is 13 residues long. From germline, CDR1 is ENHRY and CDR2 SYGVKD. The V end lost 7 bases, the J end lost 3 bases, and 12 bases lay between the germline ends.

This clonotype was counted many times. The chain uses TRBV5-1 and TRBJ1-1; the D gene is possibly TRBD1 (5 bases). V shed 3 bases and J shed 2 bases, with 14 bases lying between them. The CDR3 length is 15 residues. Germline V gene sequence: CDR1 SGHRS, CDR2 YFSETQ. The CDR3 protein is CASSSGTRKNTEAFF. CDR3 nucleotide sequence: TGCGCCAGCAGCTCCGGGACGAGGAAAAACACTGAAGCTTTCTTT.

V is TRBV27 and J is TRBJ2-7; 8 positions match TRBD1. The length of the CDR3 is 12 residues. The V and J ends lost 6 bases and 5 bases, in that order; junction bases with no gene match: 3. Per the germline V gene, CDR1 is MNHEY and CDR2 is SMNVEV (reference sequence). The CDR3 here is CASRTGAHEQYF. The CDR3 coding sequence is TGTGCCAGCAGGACAGGGGCTCACGAGCAGTACTTC.

At least ten counts were recorded for this clonotype. The gene calls are TRBV10-3 and TRBJ1-1; maybe TRBD1 (5 bases). CDR3 length: 16 amino acids. With 2 bases removed from V and 3 bases from J, the gap between germline ends came to 16 bases. Germline CDR1 and CDR2: ENHRY and SYGVKD. CDR3 residues: CAISEVWVRGDTEAFF. In DNA form, the CDR3 reads TGTGCCATCAGTGAGGTCTGGGTCCGGGGGGACACTGAAGCTTTCTTT.